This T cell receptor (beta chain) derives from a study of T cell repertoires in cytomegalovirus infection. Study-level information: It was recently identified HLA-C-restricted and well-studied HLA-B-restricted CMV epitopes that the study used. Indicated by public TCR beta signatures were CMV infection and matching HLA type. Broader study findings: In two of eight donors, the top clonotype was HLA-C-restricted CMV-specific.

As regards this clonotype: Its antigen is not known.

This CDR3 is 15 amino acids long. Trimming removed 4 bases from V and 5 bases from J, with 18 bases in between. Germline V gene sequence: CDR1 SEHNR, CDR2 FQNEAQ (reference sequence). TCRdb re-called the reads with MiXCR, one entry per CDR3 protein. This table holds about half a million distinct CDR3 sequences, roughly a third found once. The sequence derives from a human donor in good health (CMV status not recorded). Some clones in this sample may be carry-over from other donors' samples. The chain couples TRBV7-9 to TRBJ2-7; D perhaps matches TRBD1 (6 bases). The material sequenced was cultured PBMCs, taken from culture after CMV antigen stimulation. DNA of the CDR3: TGTGCCAGCAGCTCCCGTTCAGACAGGACAAACGAGCAGTACTTC. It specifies CASSSRSDRTNEQYF.